This entry lists 3 T cell receptor beta chains sequenced from one sample in a study of blood T cell repertoires in COVID-19. Repertoires were generated with immunoSEQ multiplex PCR, while TCRdb's copy carries only in-frame clones and drops some. This table has about 60,000 clones, 80% to 95% appearing once. Material: peripheral blood. These receptors all stem from a human donor with active COVID-19. The donor label of this sample is uncertain.

About this clone itself: At one boundary the junction diverges from the germline segment, which might be a read error. V is TRBV7-7 and J is TRBJ2-5, with D possibly matching TRBD1 (6 bases). The CDR3 has 14 residues. Germline V gene sequence: CDR1 SSHAT, CDR2 FNYEAQ (reference sequence). In DNA form, the CDR3 reads TGTGCTAGCAGCGGCTGGGGGCTCGGGGAGACCCAGTACTTC. This sequence encodes CASSGWGLGETQYF.

The chain is built from TRBV4-1 and TRBJ1-1; 8 nucleotides agree with TRBD1. This CDR3 has 18 residues. Germline CDR1 MGHRA, CDR2 YSYEKL. Germline trimming cut 2 bases from V and 8 bases from J; bases unmatched to any gene: 19. The CDR3 DNA sequence: TGCGCCAGCAGCCAAAAAAAGGGGGGGTTGGCAGGGGGCGAGGAAGCTTTCTTT. It translates to CASSQKKGGLAGGEEAFF.

The chain combines TRBV21-1 with TRBJ1-4; TRBD1 was called by the table and not checked on the DNA. TRBV21-1 is an annotated pseudogene. The CDR3 is 14 residues long. CDR3 nucleotide sequence: TGTGCCAGCAGGACACTTGCAACTAATGAAAAACTGTTTTTT. Protein product: CASRTLATNEKLFF.